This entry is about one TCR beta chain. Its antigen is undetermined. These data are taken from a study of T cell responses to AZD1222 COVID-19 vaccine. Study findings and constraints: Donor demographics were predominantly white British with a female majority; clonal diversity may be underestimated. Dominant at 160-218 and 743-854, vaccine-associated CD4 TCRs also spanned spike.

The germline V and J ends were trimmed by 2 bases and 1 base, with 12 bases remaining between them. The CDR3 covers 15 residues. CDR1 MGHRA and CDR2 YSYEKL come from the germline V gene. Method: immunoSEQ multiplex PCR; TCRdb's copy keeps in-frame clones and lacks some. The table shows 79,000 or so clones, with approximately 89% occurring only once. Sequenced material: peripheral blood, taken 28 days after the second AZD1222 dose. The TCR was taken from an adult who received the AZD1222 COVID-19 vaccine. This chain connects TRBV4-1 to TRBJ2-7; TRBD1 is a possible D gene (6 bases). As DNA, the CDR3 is TGCGCCAGCAGCCAAACCATAACAGGGTCCTACGAGCAGTACGTC. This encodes CASSQTITGSYEQYV.